Detailed here is one TCR beta chain. No antigen is known for it. This specimen comes from a study of a mutant IDH1 vaccine in newly diagnosed glioma. In the study overall: The start of vaccination came 4-6 weeks after radiotherapy alone, or with temozolomide cycles. Before enrollment, patients got radiotherapy alone, temozolomide alone, or mostly the combination. Of treated patients, 62.5% were men and roughly 38% women, averaging roughly 42 years.

The time point denotes: week 35, safety follow-up. A 20-mer mutant IDH1 peptide at 300 ug was injected subcutaneously with topical imiquimod. Profiling relied on immunoSEQ multiplex PCR, and the TCRdb table lists in-frame clones only, not all of them. This sample carries about 26,000 clones, 70% to 90% of them seen once, and the ten largest clones take 30% to 35%. The study's findings and limits: Across multiple MHC alleles, over 90% of patients had vaccine-induced responses.

The clonotype originates from a man aged 30 to 45 with glioma. Material: PBMCs, obtained from a glioma patient whose treatment included an IDH1 peptide vaccine.

CDR3 DNA: TGTGCTAGCAAGGGACAGGGGGCAACTGAAGCTTTCTTT. This translates into CASKGQGATEAFF. The chain joins TRBV12-5 to TRBJ1-1; 12 nucleotides agree with TRBD1. J was trimmed by 5 bases and V by 9 bases; bases with no gene match: 4. CDR1 is LGHNT and CDR2 is FRNRAP in the germline V gene. There are 13 residues in the CDR3.